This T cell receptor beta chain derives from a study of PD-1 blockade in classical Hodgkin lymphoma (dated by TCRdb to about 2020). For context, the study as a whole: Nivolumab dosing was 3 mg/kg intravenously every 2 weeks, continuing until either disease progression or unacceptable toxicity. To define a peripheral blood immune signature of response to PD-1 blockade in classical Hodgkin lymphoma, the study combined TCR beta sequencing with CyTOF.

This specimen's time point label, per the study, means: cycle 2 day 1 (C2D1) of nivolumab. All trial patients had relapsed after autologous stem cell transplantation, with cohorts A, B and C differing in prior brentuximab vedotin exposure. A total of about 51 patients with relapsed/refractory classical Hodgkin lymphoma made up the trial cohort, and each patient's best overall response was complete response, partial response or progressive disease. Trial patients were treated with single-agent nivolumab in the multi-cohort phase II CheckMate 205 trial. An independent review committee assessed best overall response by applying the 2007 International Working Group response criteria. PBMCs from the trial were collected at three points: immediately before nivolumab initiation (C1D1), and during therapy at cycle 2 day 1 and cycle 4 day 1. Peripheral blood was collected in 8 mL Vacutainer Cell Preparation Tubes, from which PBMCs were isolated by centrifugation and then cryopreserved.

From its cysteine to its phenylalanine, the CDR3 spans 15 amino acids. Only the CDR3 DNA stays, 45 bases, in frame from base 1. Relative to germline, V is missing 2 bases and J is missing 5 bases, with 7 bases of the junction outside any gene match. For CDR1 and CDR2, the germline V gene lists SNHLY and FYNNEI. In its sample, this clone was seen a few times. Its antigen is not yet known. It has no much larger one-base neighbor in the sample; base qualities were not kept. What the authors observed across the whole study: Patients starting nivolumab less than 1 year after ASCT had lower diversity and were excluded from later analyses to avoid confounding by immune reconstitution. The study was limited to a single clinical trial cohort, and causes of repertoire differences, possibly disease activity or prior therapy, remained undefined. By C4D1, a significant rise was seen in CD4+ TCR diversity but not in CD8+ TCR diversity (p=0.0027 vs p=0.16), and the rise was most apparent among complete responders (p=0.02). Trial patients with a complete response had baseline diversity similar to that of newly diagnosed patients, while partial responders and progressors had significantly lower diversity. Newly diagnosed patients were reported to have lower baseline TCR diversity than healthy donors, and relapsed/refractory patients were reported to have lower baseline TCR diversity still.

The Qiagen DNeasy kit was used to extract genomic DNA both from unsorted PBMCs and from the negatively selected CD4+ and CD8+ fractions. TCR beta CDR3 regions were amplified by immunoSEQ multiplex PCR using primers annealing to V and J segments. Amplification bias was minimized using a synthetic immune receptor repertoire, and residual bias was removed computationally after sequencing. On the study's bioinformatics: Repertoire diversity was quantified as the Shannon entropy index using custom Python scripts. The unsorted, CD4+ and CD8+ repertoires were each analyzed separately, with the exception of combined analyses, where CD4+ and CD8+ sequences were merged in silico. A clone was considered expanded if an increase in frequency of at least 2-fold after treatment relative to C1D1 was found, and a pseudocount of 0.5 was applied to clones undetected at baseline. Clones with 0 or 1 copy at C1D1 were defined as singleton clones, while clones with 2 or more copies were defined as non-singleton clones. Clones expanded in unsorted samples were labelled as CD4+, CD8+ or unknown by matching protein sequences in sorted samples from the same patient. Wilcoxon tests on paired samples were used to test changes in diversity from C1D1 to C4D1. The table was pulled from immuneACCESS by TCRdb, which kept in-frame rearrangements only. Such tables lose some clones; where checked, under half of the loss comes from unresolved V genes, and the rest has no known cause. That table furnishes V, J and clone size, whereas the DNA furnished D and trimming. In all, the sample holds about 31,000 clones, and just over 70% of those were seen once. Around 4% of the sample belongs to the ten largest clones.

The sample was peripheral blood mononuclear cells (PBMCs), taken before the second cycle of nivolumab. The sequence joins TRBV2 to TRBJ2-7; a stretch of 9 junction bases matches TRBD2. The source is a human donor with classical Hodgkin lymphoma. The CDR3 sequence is CASSEMASGTNEQYF. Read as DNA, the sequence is TGTGCCAGCAGTGAAATGGCTAGCGGGACCAACGAGCAGTACTTC.